Following are 20 T cell receptor beta chains from one sample sequenced in a study of shared clonotypes between healthy human individuals. Repertoires were generated with immunoSEQ multiplex PCR, while TCRdb's copy carries only in-frame clones and drops some. Among nearly 750,000 clones, approximately 77% were seen once, and the ten largest hold approximately 1.8%. Specimen: memory CD4+ T cells sorted from blood. Subset noted: CD45RA-negative fraction. These receptors all come from a woman in her twenties or thirties in good health.

This chain connects TRBV2 to TRBJ2-1; D might be TRBD2 (6 bases). V was shortened by 7 bases and J by 8 bases, with 18 bases between the two germline ends. The CDR3 has 14 residues. The V gene's germline CDR1 is SNHLY and CDR2 FYNNEI. CDR3 amino acids: CASTLSGYPDEQFF. The DNA for the CDR3 is TGTGCCAGCACTCTAAGCGGGTATCCGGATGAGCAGTTCTTC. The full variable domain, with the rest looked up from reference TRBV2 and TRBJ2-1, is EPEVTQTPSHQVTQMGQEVILRCVPISNHLYFYWYRQILGQKVEFLVSFYNNEISEKSEIFDDQFSVERPDGSNFTLKIRSTKLEDSAMYFCASTLSGYPDEQFFGPGTRLTVL.

The chain links TRBV6-5 to TRBJ2-1; TRBD2 aligns across 7 bases. This CDR3 has 15 residues. V was pared by 6 bases and J by 6 bases, with 11 bases of the junction left unmatched. Per germline, CDR1 MNHEY and CDR2 SVGAGI. CDR3 residues: CASSPGAGAGNEQFF. In DNA form, the CDR3 reads TGTGCCAGCAGCCCCGGGGCGGGAGCAGGCAATGAGCAGTTCTTC.

This clone was counted at least ten times. The rearrangement uses TRBV6-6 and TRBJ1-5; D gene uncertain. The germline V gene has CDR1 MNHNY and CDR2 SVGAGI (reference sequence). The length of the CDR3 is 14 residues. V lost 5 bases to trimming and J lost 4 bases, with 12 bases between them. Written as DNA, the CDR3 is TGTGCCAGCAGTCCAGCGACCAGTAATCAGCCCCAGCATTTT. It specifies CASSPATSNQPQHF.

This clone has more than one count but fewer than ten. V gene TRBV7-2 combines with J gene TRBJ2-7; D gene uncertain. V lost 5 bases, J lost 6 bases, and 17 bases lay in between. Germline V lookup: CDR1 SGHTA, CDR2 FQGNSA. There are 14 residues in the CDR3. The CDR3 nucleotides are TGTGCCAGCAGCCCCGGGCCCTCGGCAGGCGAGCAGTACTTC. The encoded protein is CASSPGPSAGEQYF.

The rearrangement joins TRBV18 to TRBJ1-1; a possible D gene is TRBD1 (5 bases). Trimming removed 5 bases at V and 6 bases at J, with 22 bases between. This CDR3 is 16 amino acids long. Germline loops: CDR1 KGHSH, CDR2 LQKENI. CDR3 sequence (DNA): TGTGCCAGCTCATCGCAGGGATGGGGCGATAGGCCTGAAGCTTTCTTT. It codes for CASSSQGWGDRPEAFF.

This chain joins TRBV2 and TRBJ2-7, with TRBD1 identical over 7 bases. CDR1 is SNHLY, CDR2 FYNNEI, per germline. The CDR3 is 14 residues long. V lost 7 bases to trimming and J lost 2 bases; unmatched junction nucleotides: 8. The CDR3 here is CASTTQGSPYEQYF. CDR3 DNA sequence: TGTGCCAGCACGACACAGGGGTCACCCTACGAGCAGTACTTC.

In the case of this clone: Other DNA sequences in the sample encode the same CDR3. The chain recombines TRBV28 with TRBJ2-7; no firm D call. This CDR3 contains 13 residues. V was pared by 6 bases and J by 2 bases, with 11 bases between. The germline V gene has CDR1 MDHEN and CDR2 SYDVKM. In nucleotides, the CDR3 is TGTGCCAGCAGAACGGGCCTTACCTACGAGCAGTACTTC. Its translation is CASRTGLTYEQYF.

The rearrangement joins TRBV28 to TRBJ1-1; no reliable D call. This CDR3 contains 12 residues. Trimming shortened V by 6 bases and J by 1 base, and 6 bases separated the two germline ends. Germline lookup yields CDR1 MDHEN and CDR2 SYDVKM. The CDR3 here is CASSAENTEAFF. The DNA for the CDR3 is TGTGCCAGCAGCGCTGAGAACACTGAAGCTTTCTTT.

The CDR3 sequence: CASSRSRDTLGTNVLTF. The CDR3 DNA reads as TGTGCCAGTAGTAGATCCAGGGATACTCTGGGGACCAACGTCCTGACTTTC. This chain links TRBV19 with TRBJ2-6; TRBD1 is a possible D gene (5 bases). Trimming shortened V by 4 bases and J by 8 bases, and 21 bases separated the two germline ends. Germline-derived CDR1 and CDR2 are LNHDA and SQIVND (reference sequence). CDR3 length: 17 amino acids.

The V and J genes are TRBV7-8 and TRBJ2-7; 9 bases fit TRBD1. Germline V gene lookup returns CDR1 SGHVS and CDR2 FQNEAQ. V shed 5 bases and J 5 bases; nucleotides not matched to a gene: 19. The length of the CDR3 is 18 residues. The CDR3: CASSARRVGTGIRDEQYF. CDR3 bases: TGTGCCAGCAGCGCGAGGAGGGTCGGGACAGGGATTCGGGACGAGCAGTACTTC.

This clone turned up a few times. The chain uses TRBV5-6 and TRBJ1-2, with D unclear. CDR1 SGHDT and CDR2 YYEEEE come from the germline V gene. V was pared by 7 bases and J by 7 bases, with 14 bases between. This CDR3 region has 12 residues. The CDR3, as DNA: TGTGCCAGCCTCGGAGGTGGAGGTGGCTACACCTTC. Translated, it gives CASLGGGGGYTF.

Here the CDR3 reads CASSMAGTKHF. In nucleotides, the CDR3 is TGTGCCAGCAGTATGGCGGGGACCAAACATTTT. The rearrangement links TRBV6-1 to TRBJ1-5; D is possibly TRBD1 (5 bases). V was cut by 5 bases and J by 16 bases, with 15 bases left in between. CDR1 and CDR2 from the germline V gene are MNHNS and SASEGT. This CDR3 is built from 11 residues.

The CDR3 DNA is TGTGCCAGCAGCTTGCCGTACAGCACAGATACGCAGTATTTT. Translated: CASSLPYSTDTQYF. This sequence joins TRBV5-4 and TRBJ2-3; D not certain. The CDR3 has 14 residues. V shed 1 base and J shed 0 bases, with 6 bases lying between them. From germline, CDR1 is SGHNT and CDR2 YYREEE (reference sequence).

V usage is TRBV27 and J usage is TRBJ2-7; a possible D gene is TRBD1 (6 bases). The CDR3 loop spans 15 amino acids. The germline V gene encodes CDR1 MNHEY and CDR2 SMNVEV (reference sequence). The V end lost 5 bases, the J end lost 0 bases, and 14 bases lay between the germline ends. The CDR3 nucleotides read TGTGCCAGCAGTAGCCGCGAAGGGGGCTCCTACGAGCAGTACTTC. Amino acids: CASSSREGGSYEQYF.

This clone was seen only a few times. The chain employs TRBV6-5 and TRBJ2-1; 8 bases match TRBD1. There are 14 residues in the CDR3. The V segment lost 5 bases and the J segment 7 bases; nucleotides outside the gene matches: 7. Looked up from germline, CDR1 is MNHEY and CDR2 is SVGAGI. The CDR3: CASSPGDRSNEQFF. DNA for the CDR3: TGTGCCAGCAGTCCCGGGGACAGGTCGAATGAGCAGTTCTTC.

This sequence joins TRBV7-8 and TRBJ2-1; 7 nucleotides agree with TRBD1. V dropped 3 bases and J dropped 4; count of bases not matched to a gene: 6. The CDR3 is 15 residues long. Germline V CDR1 and CDR2: SGHVS, FQNEAQ. The CDR3 loop is CASSFPDRTYNEQFF. CDR3 nucleotides: TGTGCCAGCAGCTTCCCGGACAGGACTTACAATGAGCAGTTCTTC.

The CDR3 DNA reads as TGTGCCAGCAGTCCCACCGGGACAGTCACTTTTGGCTACACCTTC. This codes for CASSPTGTVTFGYTF. The V gene is TRBV28, the J gene TRBJ1-2, with 7 bases identical to TRBD1. V lost 5 bases to trimming and J lost 7 bases; unmatched junction nucleotides: 13. Germline V gives CDR1 MDHEN, CDR2 SYDVKM. This CDR3 has 15 amino acids.

The J gene is TRBJ1-2, the V gene TRBV10-2; the D is unclear. V shed 6 bases and J shed 2 bases, with 7 bases lying between them. Germline CDR1 WSHSY, CDR2 SAAADI. The CDR3 runs 12 residues. This CDR3 is CASRDDNYGYTF. CDR3 nucleotides: TGCGCCAGCAGAGATGACAACTATGGCTACACCTTC.

The rearrangement links TRBV28 to TRBJ2-7; D is unclear. In germline, CDR1 is MDHEN, CDR2 SYDVKM. Trimming stripped 1 base from V and 0 bases from J, with 10 bases between. The CDR3 runs to 15 residues. The CDR3, as DNA: TGTGCCAGCAGTTTATTGCGCCTAGACTCCTACGAGCAGTACTTC. It specifies CASSLLRLDSYEQYF.

The chain has TRBV11-2 and TRBJ2-1; 9 bases map to TRBD2. This CDR3 has 14 residues. The junction had 14 bases not matched to a gene; V was cut back by 5 bases and J by 15 bases. The germline CDR1 and CDR2 sequences are SGHAT and FQNNGV. In DNA, the CDR3 is TGTGCCAGCAGCCCTAACTGGTTAGCGGGAGTGACGTTCTTC. Its translation: CASSPNWLAGVTFF.